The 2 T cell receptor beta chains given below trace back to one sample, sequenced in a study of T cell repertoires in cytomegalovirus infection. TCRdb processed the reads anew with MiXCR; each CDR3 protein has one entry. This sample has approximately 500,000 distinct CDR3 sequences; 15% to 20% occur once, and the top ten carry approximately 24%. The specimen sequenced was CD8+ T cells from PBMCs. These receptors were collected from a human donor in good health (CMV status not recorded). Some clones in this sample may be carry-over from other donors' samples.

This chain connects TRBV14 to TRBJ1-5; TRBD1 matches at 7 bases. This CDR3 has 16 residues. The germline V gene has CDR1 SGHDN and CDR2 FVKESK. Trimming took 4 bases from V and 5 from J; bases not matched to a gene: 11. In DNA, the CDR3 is TGTGCCAGCAGCCTTCCTGACAGGGTAAAACATCAGCCCCAGCATTTT. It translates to CASSLPDRVKHQPQHF.

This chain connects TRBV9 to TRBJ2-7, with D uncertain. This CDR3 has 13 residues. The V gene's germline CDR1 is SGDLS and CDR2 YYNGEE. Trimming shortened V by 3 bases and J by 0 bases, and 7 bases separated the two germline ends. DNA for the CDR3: TGTGCCAGCAGCGACGGTGGCTCCTACGAGCAGTACTTC. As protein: CASSDGGSYEQYF.